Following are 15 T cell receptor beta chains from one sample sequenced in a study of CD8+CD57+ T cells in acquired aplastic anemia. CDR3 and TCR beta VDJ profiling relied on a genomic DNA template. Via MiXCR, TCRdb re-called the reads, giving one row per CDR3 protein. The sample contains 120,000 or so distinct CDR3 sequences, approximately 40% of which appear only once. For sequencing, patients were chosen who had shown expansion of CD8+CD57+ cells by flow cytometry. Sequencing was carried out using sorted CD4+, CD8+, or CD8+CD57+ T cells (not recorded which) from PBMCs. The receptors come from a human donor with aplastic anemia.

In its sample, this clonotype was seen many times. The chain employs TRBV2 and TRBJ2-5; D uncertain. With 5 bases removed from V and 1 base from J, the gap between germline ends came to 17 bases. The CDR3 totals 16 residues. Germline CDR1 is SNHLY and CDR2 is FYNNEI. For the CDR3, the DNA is TGTGCCAGCAGTTCCCGCTCACAGAACCCCCAAGAGACCCAGTACTTC. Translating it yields CASSSRSQNPQETQYF.

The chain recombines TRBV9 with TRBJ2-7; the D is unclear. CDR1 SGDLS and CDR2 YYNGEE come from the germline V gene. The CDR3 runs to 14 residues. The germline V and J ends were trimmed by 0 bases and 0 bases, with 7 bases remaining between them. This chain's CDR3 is CASSVGESSYEQYF. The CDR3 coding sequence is TGTGCCAGCAGCGTAGGAGAGAGCTCCTACGAGCAGTACTTC.

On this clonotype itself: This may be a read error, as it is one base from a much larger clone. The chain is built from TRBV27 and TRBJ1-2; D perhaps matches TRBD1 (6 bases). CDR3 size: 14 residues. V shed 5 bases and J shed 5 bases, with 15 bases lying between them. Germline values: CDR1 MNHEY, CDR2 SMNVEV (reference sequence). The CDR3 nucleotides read TGTGCCAGCAGTCCACGGGGGGCTCGTTATGGCTACACCTTC. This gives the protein CASSPRGARYGYTF.

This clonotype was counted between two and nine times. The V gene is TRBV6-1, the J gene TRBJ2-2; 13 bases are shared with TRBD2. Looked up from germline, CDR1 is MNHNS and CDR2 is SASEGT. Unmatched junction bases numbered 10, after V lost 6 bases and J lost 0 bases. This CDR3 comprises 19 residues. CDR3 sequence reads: CASSKKTSGGNTNTGELFF. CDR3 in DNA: TGTGCCAGCAGCAAGAAGACTAGCGGGGGGAACACGAACACCGGGGAGCTGTTTTTT.

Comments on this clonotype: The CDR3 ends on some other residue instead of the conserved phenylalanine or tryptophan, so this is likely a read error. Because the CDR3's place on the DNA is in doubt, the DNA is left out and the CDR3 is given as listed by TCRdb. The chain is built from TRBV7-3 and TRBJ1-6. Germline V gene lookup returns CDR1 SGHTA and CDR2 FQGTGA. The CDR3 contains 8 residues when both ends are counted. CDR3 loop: CASSRIAG.

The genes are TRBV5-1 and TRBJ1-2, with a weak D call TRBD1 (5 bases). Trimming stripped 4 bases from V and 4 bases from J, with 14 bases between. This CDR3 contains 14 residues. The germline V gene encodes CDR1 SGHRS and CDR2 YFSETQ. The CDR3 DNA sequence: TGCGCCAGCAGCCACGGGCAGGGCATCTATGGCTACACCTTC. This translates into CASSHGQGIYGYTF.

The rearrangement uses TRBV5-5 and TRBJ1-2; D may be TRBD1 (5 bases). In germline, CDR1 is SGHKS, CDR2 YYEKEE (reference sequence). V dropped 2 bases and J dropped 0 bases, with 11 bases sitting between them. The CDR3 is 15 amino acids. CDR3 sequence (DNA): TGTGCCAGCAGCTTTGAGGCCAGGGCTAACTATGGCTACACCTTC. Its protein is CASSFEARANYGYTF.

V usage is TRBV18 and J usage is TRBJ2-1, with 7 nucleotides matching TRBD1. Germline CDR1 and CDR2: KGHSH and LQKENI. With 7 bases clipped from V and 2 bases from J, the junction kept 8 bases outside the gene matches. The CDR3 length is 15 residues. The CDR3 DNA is TGTGCCAGCTTCCCGGGACAGCAACCCTACAATGAGCAGTTCTTC. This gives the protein CASFPGQQPYNEQFF.

The CDR3 reads CASSSRTGSYNEQFF. CDR3 in DNA: TGTGCCAGCAGTTCTCGGACAGGGTCCTACAATGAGCAGTTCTTC. This chain uses TRBV6-5 with TRBJ2-1; 8 bases fit TRBD1. Germline assignment: CDR1 MNHEY and CDR2 SVGAGI. The CDR3 sequence is 15 residues long. With V trimmed by 4 bases and J by 1 base, 3 bases remained unmatched.

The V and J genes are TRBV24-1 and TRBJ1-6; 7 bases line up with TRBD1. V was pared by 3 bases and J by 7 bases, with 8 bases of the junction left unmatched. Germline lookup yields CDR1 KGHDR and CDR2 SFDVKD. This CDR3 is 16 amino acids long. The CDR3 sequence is CATSDVDRLENSPLHF. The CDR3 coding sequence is TGTGCCACCAGTGATGTGGACAGGCTTGAAAATTCACCCCTCCACTTT.

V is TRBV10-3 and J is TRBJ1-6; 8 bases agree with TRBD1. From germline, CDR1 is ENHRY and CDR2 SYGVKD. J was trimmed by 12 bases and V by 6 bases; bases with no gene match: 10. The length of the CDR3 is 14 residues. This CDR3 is CAISETGDPRPLHF. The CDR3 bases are TGTGCCATCAGCGAGACAGGGGACCCTCGACCCCTCCACTTT.

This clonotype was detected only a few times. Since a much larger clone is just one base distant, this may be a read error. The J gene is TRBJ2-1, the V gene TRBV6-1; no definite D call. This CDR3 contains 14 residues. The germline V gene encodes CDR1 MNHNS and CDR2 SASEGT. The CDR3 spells CASRGQYSYTEQFF. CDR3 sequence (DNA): TGTGCCAGCAGAGGGCAGTACTCCTACACTGAGCAGTTCTTC.

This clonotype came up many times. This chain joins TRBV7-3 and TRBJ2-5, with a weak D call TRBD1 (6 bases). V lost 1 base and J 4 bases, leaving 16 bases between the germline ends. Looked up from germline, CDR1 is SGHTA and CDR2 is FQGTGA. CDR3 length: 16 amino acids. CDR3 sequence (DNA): TGTGCCAGCAGCTTAATGGGCAGGGGAACTGGAGAGACCCAGTACTTC. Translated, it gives CASSLMGRGTGETQYF. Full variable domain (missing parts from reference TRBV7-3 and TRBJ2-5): GAGVSQTPSNKVTEKGKYVELRCDPISGHTALYWYRQSLGQGPEFLIYFQGTGAADDSGLPNDRFFAVRPEGSVSTLKIQRTERGDSAVYLCASSLMGRGTGETQYFGPGTRLLVL.

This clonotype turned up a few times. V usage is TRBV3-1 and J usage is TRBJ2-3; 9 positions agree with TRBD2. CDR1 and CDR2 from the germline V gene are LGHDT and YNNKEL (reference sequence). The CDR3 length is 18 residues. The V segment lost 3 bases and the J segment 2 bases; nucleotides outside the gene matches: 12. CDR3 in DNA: TGTGCCAGCAGCCAGAACATACCGCGGGGGGGACTCACAGATACGCAGTATTTT. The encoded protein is CASSQNIPRGGLTDTQYF.

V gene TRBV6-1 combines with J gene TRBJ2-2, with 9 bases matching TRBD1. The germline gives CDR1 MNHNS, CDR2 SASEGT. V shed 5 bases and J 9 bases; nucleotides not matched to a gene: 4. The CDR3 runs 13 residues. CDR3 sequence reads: CASSRDRARELFF. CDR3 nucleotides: TGTGCCAGCAGTCGGGACAGGGCCAGGGAGCTGTTTTTT.